The 2 T cell receptor beta chains below all came from one sample that was sequenced in a study of PD-1 blockade in classical Hodgkin lymphoma. Time point described: cycle 4 day 1 (C4D1), after less than 7 weeks of nivolumab. Relapses following autologous stem cell transplantation were seen in all patients, with brentuximab vedotin exposure varying. TCRdb's copy holds only in-frame clones and misses some; the assay was immunoSEQ multiplex PCR. The table lists tens of thousands of clones, over 65% of them singletons. Here the sequenced sample was peripheral blood mononuclear cells (PBMCs), taken before the fourth cycle of nivolumab. These receptors originate from a human donor with classical Hodgkin lymphoma.

This clone appeared a single time. The V gene is TRBV7-9, the J gene TRBJ1-1; no firm D call. The V end was cut by 1 base, the J end by 1 base, with 10 bases between. Germline CDR1 and CDR2: SEHNR and FQNEAQ (reference sequence). This CDR3 region has 15 residues. This chain's CDR3 is CASSLGGGSNTEAFF. The CDR3 nucleotides are TGTGCCAGCAGCTTAGGGGGTGGTTCGAACACTGAAGCTTTCTTT.

The count of this clone is one. V usage is TRBV18 and J usage is TRBJ2-1; D may be TRBD2 (6 bases). Germline V gene lookup returns CDR1 KGHSH and CDR2 LQKENI. V lost 6 bases to trimming and J lost 6 bases, with 15 bases between them. The CDR3 has 14 amino acids. The CDR3 region has the DNA TGTGCCAGCTCTTGGGACCCGGAGGGCAATGAGCAGTTCTTC. It translates to CASSWDPEGNEQFF.